Reported below is one T cell receptor beta chain. The data stem from a study of blood T cell repertoires in COVID-19. The wider study: The study drew acute and convalescent COVID-19 samples from the United States, Italy and Spain. PBMCs, B-cell-depleted T cells, or T cells provided the cDNA or gDNA that made up the material.

Original processing notes: Nucleated cell counts were estimated from reference gene primer amplification. Measured with immunoSEQ multiplex PCR; TCRdb has only the in-frame clones, and not every one. V and J calls and clone size are those listed in that table; D and trimming were worked out from the DNA. In the table there are approximately 220,000 clones, roughly 90% of which are singletons. The germline V gene has CDR1 SGDLS and CDR2 YYNGEE. This CDR3 comprises 16 residues. Losses at the gene ends were 0 bases for V and 4 bases for J; bases not matched to a gene: 8. Sample: peripheral blood. This clonotype originated in a woman in her fifties or sixties with acute or convalescent COVID-19. The chain couples TRBV9 to TRBJ1-1, with TRBD1 matching over 8 bases. CDR3 in DNA: TGTGCCAGCAGCGTAGGGGACAGGTGGATGGGCACTGAAGCTTTCTTT. Translated: CASSVGDRWMGTEAFF.